Described below is a single TCR beta chain sequence and its context. Its antigen is still unknown. Sequence data for DNA of cultured CD4+ T cells were generated by the Oncomine TCR Beta short-read assay. Each CDR3 protein gets one entry after TCRdb re-called the PCR reads with MiXCR. The sample has some 12,000 distinct CDR3 sequences; less than 70% are singletons. V lost 7 bases and J 4 bases, leaving 13 bases between the germline ends. Per germline, CDR1 SQVTM and CDR2 ANQGSEA. The length of the CDR3 is 12 residues. This sample's treatment: approximately 11-day PBMC culture with coronavirus spike peptide pools or control peptides (ViraFEST assay). This specimen belongs to a study of vaccination and CD4 T cells after COVID-19.

This material consisted of CD4+ T cells from blood, cultured in vitro, taken before SARS-CoV-2 vaccination. The TCR originated in a human donor who had recovered from COVID-19. The rearrangement links TRBV29-1 to TRBJ2-5; D tentatively reads TRBD1 or TRBD2 (6 bases each). In nucleotides, the CDR3 is TGCAGCGCCGAGGGGGGTGGAGAGACCCAGTACTTC. Translation: CSAEGGGETQYF.